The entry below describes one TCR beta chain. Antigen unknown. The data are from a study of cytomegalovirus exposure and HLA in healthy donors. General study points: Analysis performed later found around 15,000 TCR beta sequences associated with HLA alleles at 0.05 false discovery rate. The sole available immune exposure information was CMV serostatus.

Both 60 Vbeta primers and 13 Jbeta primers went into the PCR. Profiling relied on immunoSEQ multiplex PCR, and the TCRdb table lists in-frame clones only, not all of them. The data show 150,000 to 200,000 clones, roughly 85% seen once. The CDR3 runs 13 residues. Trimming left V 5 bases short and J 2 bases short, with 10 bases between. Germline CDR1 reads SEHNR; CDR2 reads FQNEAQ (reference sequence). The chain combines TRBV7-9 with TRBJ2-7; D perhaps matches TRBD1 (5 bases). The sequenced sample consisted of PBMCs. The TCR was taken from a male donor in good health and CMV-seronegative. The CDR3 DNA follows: TGTGCCAGCAGCCGCAGGGCCACCTACGAGCAGTACTTC. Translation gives CASSRRATYEQYF.